These 7 T cell receptor beta chains were sequenced from one sample in a study of cytomegalovirus exposure and HLA in healthy donors. 13 Jbeta primers and 60 Vbeta primers were used for the PCR. The table came from immunoSEQ multiplex PCR; TCRdb's copy has only in-frame clones and leaves some out. In the table there are some 190,000 clones, around four fifths of which are singletons. The specimen was PBMCs. Receptor source: a woman aged 30 to 39 in good health and CMV-seronegative.

This chain joins TRBV6-1 and TRBJ1-1, with 10 bases that match TRBD1. The CDR3 totals 18 residues. Trimming cost V 2 bases and J 0 bases; bases outside gene matches: 9. Germline-derived CDR1 and CDR2 are MNHNS and SASEGT. CDR3 DNA sequence: TGTGCCAGCAGTGAAAGGGGAGGGACAGGGGCCTTGAACACTGAAGCTTTCTTT. As protein: CASSERGGTGALNTEAFF.

This rearrangement joins TRBV19 to TRBJ1-6; D remains ambiguous. Trimming took off 3 bases at V and 9 bases at J, with 18 bases between the two ends. In germline, CDR1 is LNHDA, CDR2 SQIVND (reference sequence). This CDR3 is built from 16 residues. CDR3 amino acids: CASSIADGLGVSPLHF. The CDR3 nucleotides read TGTGCCAGTAGTATTGCTGACGGACTAGGTGTTTCACCCCTCCACTTT.

The rearrangement uses TRBV6-5 and TRBJ2-7; weak D call: TRBD1 (5 bases). Trimming cost V 6 bases and J 3 bases, with 12 bases left between them. This CDR3 comprises 13 residues. The germline V gene encodes CDR1 MNHEY and CDR2 SVGAGI. In DNA, the CDR3 is TGTGCCAGCAGAGCAGGGAATGGCTACGAGCAGTACTTC. Its protein product is CASRAGNGYEQYF.

This chain joins TRBV15 and TRBJ2-5; D perhaps matches TRBD1 (6 bases). This CDR3 region has 16 residues. CDR1 is LNHNV and CDR2 is YYDKDF in the germline V gene (reference sequence). Trimming shortened V by 8 bases and J by 5 bases, and 24 bases separated the two germline ends. The CDR3 DNA reads as TGTGCCACCCATACTTCCACAGGGATCGCACAGGAGACCCAGTACTTC. This sequence encodes CATHTSTGIAQETQYF.

The rearrangement links TRBV11-1 to TRBJ2-2; TRBD2 aligns across 9 bases. Germline CDR1 and CDR2: SGHAT and FQDESV (reference sequence). With V trimmed by 5 bases and J by 6 bases, 1 base remained unmatched. The CDR3 extends over 13 amino acids. DNA of the CDR3: TGTGCCAGCAGCCCTAGCGGGGCCGGGGAGCTGTTTTTT. It encodes CASSPSGAGELFF. The full variable domain, its missing parts supplied by reference TRBV11-1 and TRBJ2-2, is EAEVAQSPRYKITEKSQAVAFWCDPISGHATLYWYRQILGQGPELLVQFQDESVVDDSQLPKDRFSAERLKGVDSTLKIQPAELGDSAMYLCASSPSGAGELFFGEGSRLTVL.

The chain carries TRBV5-1 and TRBJ2-5; D possibly corresponds to TRBD2 (6 bases). V lost 0 bases to trimming and J lost 4 bases, with 13 bases between them. CDR1 is SGHRS, CDR2 YFSETQ, per germline. The CDR3 has 15 amino acids. The CDR3 here is CASSLVGQAGETQYF. The CDR3 region has the DNA TGCGCCAGCAGCTTGGTAGGCCAAGCGGGAGAGACCCAGTACTTC.

The V and J genes are TRBV10-2 and TRBJ2-1; D is undetermined. The CDR3 sequence is 11 residues long. The germline V and J ends were trimmed by 4 bases and 10 bases, with 8 bases remaining between them. Germline V gene data show CDR1 as WSHSY and CDR2 as SAAADI. The CDR3 bases are TGCGCCAGCAGTGGGGCATGGGAGCAGTTCTTC. The encoded protein is CASSGAWEQFF.